This paragraph reports one TCR beta chain. Its target is not known. Repertoires were generated with immunoSEQ multiplex PCR, while TCRdb's copy carries only in-frame clones and drops some. Of about 150,000 clones in the sample, around 87% are singletons; the top ten hold roughly 9.1%. The data are from a study of T cell responses to AZD1222 COVID-19 vaccine. Study-level points and caveats: At baseline, just a handful of AZD1222 recipients tested seropositive. The study reported that nearly half of spike-specific TCRs target unmutated variant regions. There were vaccine-associated CD4 TCRs across spike, dominant at 160-218 and 743-854.

The clonotype was recovered from an adult who received the AZD1222 COVID-19 vaccine. Sequenced here: peripheral blood, sampled 28 days after the second AZD1222 dose.

The CDR3 region is CATQDRGDSPLHF. The CDR3 nucleotides are TGTGCCACTCAGGACAGGGGTGATTCACCCCTCCACTTT. J is TRBJ1-6 and V is TRBV28; 9 bases are shared with TRBD1. CDR1 and CDR2 from the germline V gene are MDHEN and SYDVKM. Losses at the gene ends were 10 bases for V and 8 bases for J; bases not matched to a gene: 6. The CDR3 is 13 amino acids. Full variable domain (remainder filled in from reference TRBV28 and TRBJ1-6): DVKVTQSSRYLVKRTGEKVFLECVQDMDHENMFWYRQDPGLGLRLIYFSYDVKMKEKGDIPEGYSVSREKKERFSLILESASTNQTSMYLCATQDRGDSPLHFGNGTRLTVT.